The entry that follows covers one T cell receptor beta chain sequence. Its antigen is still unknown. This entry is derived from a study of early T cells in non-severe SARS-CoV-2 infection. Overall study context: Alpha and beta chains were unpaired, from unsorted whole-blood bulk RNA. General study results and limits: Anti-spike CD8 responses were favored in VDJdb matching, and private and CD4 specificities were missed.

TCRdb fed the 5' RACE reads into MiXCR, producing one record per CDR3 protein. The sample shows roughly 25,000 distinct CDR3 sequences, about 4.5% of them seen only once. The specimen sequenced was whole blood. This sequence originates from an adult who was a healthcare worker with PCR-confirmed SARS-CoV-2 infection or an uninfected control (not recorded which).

The DNA of the CDR3 is TGTGCCAGCAGTGTTGGGGGATGGGATGAGACCCAGTACTTC. It encodes CASSVGGWDETQYF. This chain uses TRBV25-1 with TRBJ2-5; D tentatively fits TRBD1 or TRBD2 (5 bases each). This CDR3 contains 14 residues. Trimming removed 4 bases from V and 5 bases from J, with 14 bases in between. From germline, CDR1 is MGHDK and CDR2 SYGVNS. The complete variable domain, with remaining parts taken from reference TRBV25-1 and TRBJ2-5, reads EADIYQTPRYLVIGTGKKITLECSQTMGHDKMYWYQQDPGMELHLIHYSYGVNSTEKGDLSSESTVSRIRTEHFPLTLESARPSHTSQYLCASSVGGWDETQYFGPGTRLLVL.